A selection of T cell receptor beta chains follows, all from one sample in a study of blood T cell repertoires in COVID-19. TCRdb's table, derived via immunoSEQ multiplex PCR, lists solely in-frame clones and lacks some. The data contain roughly 200,000 clones, around 87% of them singletons. Sequencing was done on a sample of peripheral blood. All receptors derive from a woman between 45 and 65 years old with COVID-19, enrolled during active disease. The CDR3 runs from the conserved cysteine through the conserved F or W. The D gene is left open where the match is weak. Clone sizes are given selectively: once, few, many, or a class where the clone is expanded.

V	size	D	length	J	CDR3	DNA
TRBV4-1	once	.	15	TRBJ2-3	CASSQSPSPTDTQYF	TGCGCCAGCAGCCAAAGCCCGTCCCCCACAGATACGCAGTATTTT
TRBV4-2	.	TRBD2	18	TRBJ2-3	CASSLGPSGGTGTDTQYF	TGTGCCAGCAGCCTAGGCCCTAGCGGGGGTACTGGGACAGATACGCAGTATTTT
TRBV12-3/TRBV12-4	.	.	13	TRBJ1-5	CASSFGGHQPQHF	TGTGCCAGCAGTTTCGGGGGGCATCAGCCCCAGCATTTT
TRBV3-1/TRBV3-2	.	.	16	TRBJ1-4	CASSQVAGRLNEKLFF	TGTGCCAGCAGCCAAGTAGCGGGTAGGCTGAATGAAAAACTGTTTTTT
TRBV5-5	few	TRBD2	20	TRBJ2-3	CASSWLAGGPRIPSWDTQYF	TGTGCCAGCAGCTGGCTAGCGGGGGGGCCGAGGATTCCGTCTTGGGATACGCAGTATTTT
TRBV29-1	.	.	9	TRBJ1-1	CSVDTEAFF	TGCAGCGTCGACACTGAAGCTTTCTTT
TRBV19	.	TRBD1	13	TRBJ1-1	CASSDRANTEAFF	TGTGCCAGTAGCGACAGGGCGAACACTGAAGCTTTCTTT
TRBV6-2/TRBV6-3	once	TRBD2	15	TRBJ2-3	CASSNGLASTDTQYF	TGTGCCAGCAGTAACGGACTAGCGAGCACAGATACGCAGTATTTT
TRBV18	.	.	17	TRBJ1-3	CASSPRARIFSGNTIYF	TGTGCCAGCTCACCCCGAGCCCGTATCTTCTCTGGAAACACCATATATTTT
TRBV9	.	.	15	TRBJ1-1	CASSVVGTANTEAFF	TGTGCCAGCAGCGTAGTAGGTACAGCGAACACTGAAGCTTTCTTT
TRBV5-5	.	.	14	TRBJ1-4	CASSPREGPEKLFF	TGTGCCAGCAGCCCCCGGGAGGGCCCGGAAAAACTGTTTTTT
TRBV24-1	.	TRBD1	13	TRBJ2-2	CATSIQGTGELFF	TGTGCCACCAGCATACAGGGGACCGGGGAGCTGTTTTTT
TRBV3-1/TRBV3-2	.	TRBD2	16	TRBJ2-1	CASSRGAGGPGNEQFF	TGTGCCAGCAGCCGAGGCGCGGGGGGGCCGGGCAATGAGCAGTTCTTC
TRBV7-2	.	TRBD1	15	TRBJ1-2	CASSPRTGALYGYTF	TGTGCCAGCAGCCCCCGGACAGGGGCGCTCTATGGCTACACCTTC
TRBV2	.	.	16	TRBJ2-2	CASIGVAATNTGELFF	TGTGCCAGCATTGGGGTAGCGGCCACGAACACCGGGGAGCTGTTTTTT
TRBV15	.	.	15	TRBJ1-1	CATSRTLQGPVDAFF	TGTGCCACCAGCAGAACCTTACAGGGTCCGGTGGATGCTTTCTTT
TRBV29-1	.	TRBD1	13	TRBJ1-1	CSVPRQGFTEAFF	TGCAGCGTCCCCCGACAGGGATTCACTGAAGCTTTCTTT
TRBV5-8	few	TRBD2	17	TRBJ2-1	CASSLGLAGDLYNEQFF	TGTGCCAGCAGCTTGGGACTAGCGGGGGATCTCTACAATGAGCAGTTCTTC
TRBV11-2	.	.	17	TRBJ2-5	CASSLFSGLLNQETQYF	TGTGCCAGCAGCTTATTTTCGGGACTTCTAAACCAAGAGACCCAGTACTTC
TRBV19	.	TRBD1	15	TRBJ1-5	CASSLQGASNQPQHF	TGTGCCAGTAGTCTACAGGGGGCTAGCAATCAGCCCCAGCATTTT
TRBV5-1	.	.	14	TRBJ1-1	CASSLSWAANEAFF	TGCGCCAGCAGCTTAAGCTGGGCAGCCAATGAAGCTTTCTTT
TRBV11-2	.	.	19	TRBJ2-5	CASSSPLGLASGGLGTQYF	TGTGCCAGCAGCTCCCCACTTGGACTGGCGTCTGGAGGGCTAGGGACCCAGTACTTC
TRBV4-1	.	TRBD1	16	TRBJ1-1	CASSQKYGQGPNEAFF	TGCGCCAGCAGCCAAAAATACGGACAGGGGCCAAATGAAGCTTTCTTT
TRBV6-1	.	.	14	TRBJ1-2	CASSEAPQGRGYTF	TGTGCCAGCAGTGAAGCTCCTCAGGGCCGGGGCTACACCTTC
TRBV5-4	many	TRBD1	14	TRBJ1-2	CASSGGTGTYGYTF	TGTGCCAGCAGCGGAGGGACAGGGACCTATGGCTACACCTTC